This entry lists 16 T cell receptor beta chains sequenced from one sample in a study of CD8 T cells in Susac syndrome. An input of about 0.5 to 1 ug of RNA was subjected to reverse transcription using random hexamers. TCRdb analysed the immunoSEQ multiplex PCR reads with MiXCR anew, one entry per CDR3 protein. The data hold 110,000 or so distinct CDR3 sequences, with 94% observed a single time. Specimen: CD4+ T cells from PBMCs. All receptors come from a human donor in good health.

The CDR3 DNA follows: TGTGCCAGCGGTCCCCTATGGGCTAGCGGGACCGGCCCCCACACAGATACGCAGTATTTT. It translates to CASGPLWASGTGPHTDTQYF. V gene TRBV6-4 combines with J gene TRBJ2-3; TRBD2 aligns across 9 bases. Germline values: CDR1 MRHNA, CDR2 SNTAGT. Germline trimming cut 8 bases from V and 2 bases from J; bases unmatched to any gene: 23. CDR3 length equals 20 residues.

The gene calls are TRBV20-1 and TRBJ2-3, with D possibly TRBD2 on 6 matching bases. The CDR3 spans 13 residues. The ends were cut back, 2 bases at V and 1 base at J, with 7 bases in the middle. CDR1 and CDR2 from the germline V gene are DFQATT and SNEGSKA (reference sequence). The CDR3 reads CSARWEGTDTQYF. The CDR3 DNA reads TGCAGTGCTAGATGGGAGGGCACAGATACGCAGTATTTT.

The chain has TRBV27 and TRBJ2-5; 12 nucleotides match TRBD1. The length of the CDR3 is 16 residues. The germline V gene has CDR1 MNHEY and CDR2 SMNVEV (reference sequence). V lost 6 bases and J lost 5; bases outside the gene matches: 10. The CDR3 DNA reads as TGTGCCAGCAGCCCCGGGACAGGGGGCATGGTGGAGACCCAGTACTTC. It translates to CASSPGTGGMVETQYF.

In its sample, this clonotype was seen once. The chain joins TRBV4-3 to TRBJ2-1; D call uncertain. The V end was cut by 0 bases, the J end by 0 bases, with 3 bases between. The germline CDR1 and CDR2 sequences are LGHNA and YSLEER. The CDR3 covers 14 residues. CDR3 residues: CASSQEGSYNEQFF. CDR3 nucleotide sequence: TGCGCCAGCAGCCAAGAAGGCTCCTACAATGAGCAGTTCTTC.

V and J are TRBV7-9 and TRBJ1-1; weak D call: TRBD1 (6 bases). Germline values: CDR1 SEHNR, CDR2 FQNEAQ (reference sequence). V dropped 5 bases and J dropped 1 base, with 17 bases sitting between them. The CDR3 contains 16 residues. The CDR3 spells CASSPTRGITNTEAFF. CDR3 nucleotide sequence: TGTGCCAGCAGCCCAACCAGGGGCATTACGAACACTGAAGCTTTCTTT. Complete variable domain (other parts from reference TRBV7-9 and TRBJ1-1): DTGVSQNPRHKITKRGQNVTFRCDPISEHNRLYWYRQTLGQGPEFLTYFQNEAQLEKSRLLSDRFSAERPKGSFSTLEIQRTEQGDSAMYLCASSPTRGITNTEAFFGQGTRLTVV.

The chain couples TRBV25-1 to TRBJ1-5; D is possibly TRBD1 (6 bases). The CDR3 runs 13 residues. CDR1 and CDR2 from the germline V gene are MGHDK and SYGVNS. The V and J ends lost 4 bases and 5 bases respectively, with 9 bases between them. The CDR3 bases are TGTGCCAGCAGTGTTGGGGGCGATCAGCCCCAGCATTTT. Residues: CASSVGGDQPQHF.

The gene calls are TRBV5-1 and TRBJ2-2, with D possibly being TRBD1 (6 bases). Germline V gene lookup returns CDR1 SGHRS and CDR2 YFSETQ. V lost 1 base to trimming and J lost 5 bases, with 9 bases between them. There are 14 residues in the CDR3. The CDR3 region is CASSLRQGTGELFF. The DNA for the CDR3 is TGCGCCAGCAGCTTGAGGCAGGGGACCGGGGAGCTGTTTTTT.

The CDR3 region is CASSTTHQETQYF. Here the CDR3 DNA reads TGTGCCAGTAGTACGACGCATCAAGAGACCCAGTACTTC. The chain couples TRBV19 to TRBJ2-5; no clear D. The CDR3 extends over 13 amino acids. The V end was cut by 4 bases, the J end by 2 bases, with 8 bases between. Germline assignment: CDR1 LNHDA and CDR2 SQIVND (reference sequence).

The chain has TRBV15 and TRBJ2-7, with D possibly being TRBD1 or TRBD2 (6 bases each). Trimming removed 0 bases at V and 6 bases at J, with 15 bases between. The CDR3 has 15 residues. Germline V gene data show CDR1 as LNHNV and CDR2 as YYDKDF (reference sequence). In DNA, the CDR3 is TGTGCCACCAGCAGAGATCTGGGGGGCGCGGGCGAGCAGTACTTC. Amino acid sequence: CATSRDLGGAGEQYF.

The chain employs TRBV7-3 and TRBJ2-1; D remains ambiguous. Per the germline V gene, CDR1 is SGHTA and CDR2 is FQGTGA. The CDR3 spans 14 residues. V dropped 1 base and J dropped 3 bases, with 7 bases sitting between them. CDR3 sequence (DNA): TGTGCCAGCAGCTTAAATGGCCTCTACAATGAGCAGTTCTTC. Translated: CASSLNGLYNEQFF.

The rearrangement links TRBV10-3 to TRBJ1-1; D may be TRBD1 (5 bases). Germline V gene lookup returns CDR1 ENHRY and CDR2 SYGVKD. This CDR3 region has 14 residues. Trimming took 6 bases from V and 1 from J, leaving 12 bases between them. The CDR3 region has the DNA TGTGCCATCAGGGGGATGGGACCGAACACTGAAGCTTTCTTT. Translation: CAIRGMGPNTEAFF.

The CDR3 DNA follows: TGTGCCAGCAGTTTAGGTCTCTGGGCCACAGATACGCAGTATTTT. It translates to CASSLGLWATDTQYF. The chain links TRBV12-3 or TRBV12-4 to TRBJ2-3; no reliable D call. The CDR3 is 15 amino acids. With 1 base removed from V and 2 bases from J, the gap between germline ends came to 10 bases.

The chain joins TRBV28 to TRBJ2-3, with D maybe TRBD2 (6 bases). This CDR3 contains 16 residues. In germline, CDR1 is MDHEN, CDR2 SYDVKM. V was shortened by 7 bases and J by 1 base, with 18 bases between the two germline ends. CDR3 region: CASTEARRAGTDTQYF. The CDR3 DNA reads TGTGCCAGCACAGAAGCAAGGAGGGCCGGCACAGATACGCAGTATTTT.

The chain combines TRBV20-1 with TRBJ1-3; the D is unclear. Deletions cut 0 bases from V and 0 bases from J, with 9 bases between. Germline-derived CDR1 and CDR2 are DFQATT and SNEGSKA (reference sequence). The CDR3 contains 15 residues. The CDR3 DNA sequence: TGCAGTGCTAGAGAAAACCCACCCTCTGGAAACACCATATATTTT. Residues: CSARENPPSGNTIYF.

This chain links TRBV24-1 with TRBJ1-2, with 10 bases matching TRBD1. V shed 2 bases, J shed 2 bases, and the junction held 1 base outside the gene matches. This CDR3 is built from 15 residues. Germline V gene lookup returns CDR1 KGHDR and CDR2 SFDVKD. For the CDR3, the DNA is TGTGCCACCAGTGATTCGGGACAGGGGAACTATGGCTACACCTTC. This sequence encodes CATSDSGQGNYGYTF.

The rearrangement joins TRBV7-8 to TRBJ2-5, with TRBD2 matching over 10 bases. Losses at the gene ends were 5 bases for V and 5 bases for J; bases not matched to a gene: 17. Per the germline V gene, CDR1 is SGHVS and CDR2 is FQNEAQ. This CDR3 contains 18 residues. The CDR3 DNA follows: TGTGCCAGCAGCCGTGGGGCATCTAGCGGGAGTTGGGAGGAGACCCAGTACTTC. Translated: CASSRGASSGSWEETQYF.